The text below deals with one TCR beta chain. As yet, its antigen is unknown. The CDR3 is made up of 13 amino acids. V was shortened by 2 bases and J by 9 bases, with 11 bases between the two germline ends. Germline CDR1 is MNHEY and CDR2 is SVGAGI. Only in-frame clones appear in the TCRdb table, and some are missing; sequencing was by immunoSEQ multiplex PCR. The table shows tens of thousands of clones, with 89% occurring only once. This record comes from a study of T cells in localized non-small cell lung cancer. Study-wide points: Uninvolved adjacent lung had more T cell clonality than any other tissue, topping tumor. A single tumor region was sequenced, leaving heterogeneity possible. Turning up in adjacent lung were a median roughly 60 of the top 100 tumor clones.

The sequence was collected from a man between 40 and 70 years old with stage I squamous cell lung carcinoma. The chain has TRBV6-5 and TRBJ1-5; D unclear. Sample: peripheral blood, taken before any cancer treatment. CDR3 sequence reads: CASSYAPPGPQHF. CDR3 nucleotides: TGTGCCAGCAGTTACGCGCCGCCTGGGCCCCAGCATTTT.